The rows below give T cell receptor beta chains drawn from one sample of a study of T cell changes during pregnancy in multiple sclerosis. Assay used: immunoSEQ multiplex PCR; TCRdb lists only in-frame clones, some missing. The table has fewer than 75,000 clones, approximately 90% seen once. Sequencing was performed on peripheral blood, taken after pregnancy. The source is a female donor in good health, enrolled as a control in a pregnancy study. CDR3s include the opening cysteine and the closing phenylalanine or tryptophan. The D gene is left open where the match is weak. Expanded clones are given a class, and other clones once, few, many or no size at all.

TRBD2	TRBJ2-5	.	TRBV30	CAWSVSGAIQETQYF	TGTGCCTGGAGTGTAAGCGGGGCGATTCAAGAGACCCAGTACTTC
TRBD2	TRBJ2-5	.	TRBV28	CASSFRLGLAVQETQYF	TGTGCCAGCAGTTTCCGTTTGGGACTAGCGGTTCAAGAGACCCAGTACTTC
.	TRBJ2-7	.	TRBV11-2	CASSSTGYEQYF	TGTGCCAGCAGCTCGACGGGCTACGAGCAGTACTTC
TRBD1	TRBJ2-2	.	TRBV29-1	CSVGNRGRTGELFF	TGCAGCGTTGGAAACAGGGGAAGGACCGGGGAGCTGTTTTTT
.	TRBJ2-1	.	TRBV7-9	CASSFGGGTNNEQFF	TGTGCCAGCAGCTTCGGCGGGGGCACAAACAATGAGCAGTTCTTC
.	TRBJ2-6	.	TRBV4-3	CASSQDTSSSGANVLTF	TGCGCCAGCAGCCAAGATACTAGCAGCTCTGGGGCCAACGTCCTGACTTTC
TRBD2	TRBJ2-3	once	TRBV5-1	CASSLGLAVSTDTQYF	TGCGCCAGCAGCTTGGGACTAGCGGTGAGCACAGATACGCAGTATTTT
.	TRBJ1-2	.	TRBV21-1	CASSLKWGGGRMFYGYTF	TGTGCCAGCAGCTTAAAATGGGGGGGCGGACGGATGTTCTATGGCTACACCTTC
.	TRBJ2-7	.	TRBV5-6	CASSLAEGSFSYEQYF	TGTGCCAGCAGCTTGGCCGAGGGCAGTTTCTCCTACGAGCAGTACTTC
TRBD1	TRBJ2-7	.	TRBV7-8	CASSWLNPGTGTYEQYF	TGTGCCAGCAGCTGGCTAAACCCCGGGACAGGGACTTACGAGCAGTACTTC
TRBD2	TRBJ2-3	.	TRBV27	CASSWGGEDTQYF	TGTGCCAGCAGTTGGGGGGGGGAAGATACGCAGTATTTT
TRBD1	TRBJ1-1	.	TRBV7-2	CASSQQGATEAFF	TGTGCCAGCAGCCAACAGGGGGCCACTGAAGCTTTCTTT
TRBD2	TRBJ2-7	.	TRBV28	CASSSNSGRLIYEQYF	TGTGCCAGCAGTTCTAATAGCGGGAGACTAATCTACGAGCAGTACTTC
.	TRBJ2-5	.	TRBV10-2	CASSRGGKRETQYF	TGCGCCAGCAGCCGAGGGGGAAAGAGGGAGACCCAGTACTTC
TRBD1	TRBJ2-1	.	TRBV2	CASSATTGDEQFF	TGTGCCAGCAGCGCTACCACAGGGGATGAGCAGTTCTTC
.	TRBJ2-4	.	TRBV28	CASSFLLAKNIQYF	TGTGCCAGCAGTTTCTTACTAGCCAAAAACATTCAGTACTTC
.	TRBJ1-1	.	TRBV18	CASSPAGEAFF	TGTGCCAGCTCACCCGCAGGGGAAGCTTTCTTT
.	TRBJ1-2	few	TRBV4-1	CASSQESEGRRGYTF	TGCGCCAGCAGCCAAGAGTCGGAGGGTAGACGGGGCTACACCTTC
TRBD1	TRBJ1-2	.	TRBV4-1	CASSPGQGADGYTF	TGCGCCAGCAGCCCCGGACAGGGGGCGGATGGCTACACCTTC
.	TRBJ2-7	.	TRBV7-9	CASSPLPGTVIYEQYF	TGTGCCAGCAGCCCCCTTCCCGGGACTGTAATATACGAGCAGTACTTC
TRBD2	TRBJ2-7	.	TRBV7-2	CASSQSSGRVGEQYF	TGTGCCAGCAGCCAATCTAGCGGGAGGGTGGGAGAGCAGTACTTC
TRBD1	TRBJ1-5	.	TRBV7-9	CASSARQGGGNQPQHF	TGTGCCAGCAGCGCCAGACAGGGGGGGGGCAATCAGCCCCAGCATTTT
TRBD1	TRBJ1-5	.	TRBV19	CASSPIDRAGWPQHF	TGTGCCAGTAGCCCAATCGACAGGGCGGGGTGGCCCCAGCATTTT
.	TRBJ1-5	.	TRBV6-6	CASSYSEQPQHF	TGTGCCAGCAGTTACTCGGAGCAGCCCCAGCATTTT
TRBD1	TRBJ1-2	.	TRBV18	CASSPDRGETYGYTF	TGTGCCAGCTCACCGGACAGGGGAGAGACCTATGGCTACACCTTC
TRBD2	TRBJ2-1	.	TRBV7-3	CASSRGAASGGTYNEQFF	TGTGCCAGCAGCCGGGGGGCGGCTAGCGGGGGGACATACAATGAGCAGTTCTTC
.	TRBJ2-7	.	TRBV9	CASSGGSYEQYF	TGTGCCAGCAGCGGAGGATCCTACGAGCAGTACTTC
.	TRBJ1-1	.	TRBV27	CASRGSGGTEAFF	TGTGCCAGCAGGGGGAGCGGGGGAACTGAAGCTTTCTTT
TRBD1	TRBJ2-7	.	TRBV7-2	CASSLSRDSTYEQYF	TGTGCCAGCAGCTTATCCCGGGACAGTACCTACGAGCAGTACTTC
.	TRBJ2-3	.	TRBV11-2	CASSLGFSTDTQYF	TGTGCCAGCAGCTTGGGCTTTTCCACAGATACGCAGTATTTT
.	TRBJ2-7	.	TRBV5-1	CASSAIASRRINEQYF	TGCGCCAGCAGCGCGATCGCTAGCCGCCGCATAAACGAGCAGTACTTC
TRBD1	TRBJ1-2	.	TRBV6-1	CASNSGPQGAGGYTF	TGTGCCAGCAACAGCGGGCCACAGGGGGCGGGTGGCTACACCTTC
.	TRBJ1-6	.	TRBV14	CASSLEIYSPLHF	TGTGCCAGCAGCCTCGAGATCTATTCACCCCTCCACTTT
.	TRBJ1-1	.	TRBV7-2	CASSPYEVVRSLLF	TGTGCCAGCAGCCCCTATGAGGTGGTACGAAGCTTACTCTTT
.	TRBJ2-1	once	TRBV15	CATSTRRLANEQFF	TGTGCCACCAGCACGCGGAGGCTAGCGAATGAGCAGTTCTTC
TRBD1	TRBJ1-2	few	TRBV6-5	CASSGQGAWGYTF	TGTGCCAGCAGCGGACAGGGGGCCTGGGGCTACACCTTC